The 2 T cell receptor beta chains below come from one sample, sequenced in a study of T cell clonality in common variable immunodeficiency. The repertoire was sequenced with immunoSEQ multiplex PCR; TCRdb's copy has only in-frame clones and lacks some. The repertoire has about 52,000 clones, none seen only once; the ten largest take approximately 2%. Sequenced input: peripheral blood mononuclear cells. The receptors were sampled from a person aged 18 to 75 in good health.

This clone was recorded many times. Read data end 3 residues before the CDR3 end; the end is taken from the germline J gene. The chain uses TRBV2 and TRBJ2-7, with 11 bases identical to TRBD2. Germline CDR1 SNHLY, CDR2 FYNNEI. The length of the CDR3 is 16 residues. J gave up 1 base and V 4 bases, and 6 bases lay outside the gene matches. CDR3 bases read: TGTGCCAGCAGTGGCAAGGGACTAGCGGCGTCCTACGAG. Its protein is CASSGKGLAASYE. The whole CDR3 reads CASSGKGLAASYEQYF.

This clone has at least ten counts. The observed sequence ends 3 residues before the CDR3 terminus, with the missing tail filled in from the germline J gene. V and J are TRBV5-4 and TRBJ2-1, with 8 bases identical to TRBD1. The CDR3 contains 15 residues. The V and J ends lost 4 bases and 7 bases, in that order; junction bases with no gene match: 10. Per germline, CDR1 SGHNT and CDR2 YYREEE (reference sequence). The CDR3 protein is CASSPQRTGINEQFF. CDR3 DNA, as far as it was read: TGTGCCAGCAGCCCCCAGCGGACAGGGATTAATGAG.